The 14 T cell receptor beta chains in this list originate from one sample, sequenced in a study of T cells after yellow fever vaccination. TCRdb reprocessed the 5' RACE reads via MiXCR and lists one record per CDR3 protein. Here the sample spans about 85,000 distinct CDR3 sequences, about 14% being singletons. Sequencing was performed on CD8+ T cells not binding an NS4B(214-222) dextramer, sorted from PBMCs, taken about 20 days after the first yellow fever vaccination. The receptors stem from a man aged 18 to 30 who received the YFV17D yellow fever vaccine.

The J gene is TRBJ1-1, the V gene TRBV7-3; TRBD1 is a possible D gene (5 bases). Germline CDR1 and CDR2: SGHTA and FQGTGA. V was cut by 5 bases and J by 1 base, with 11 bases left in between. There are 14 residues in the CDR3. CDR3 sequence reads: CASSRGPPNTEAFF. CDR3 DNA sequence: TGTGCCAGCAGCAGGGGACCGCCGAACACTGAAGCTTTCTTT. The full variable domain, in which reference TRBV7-3 and TRBJ1-1 provide the parts outside the CDR3, is GAGVSQTPSNKVTEKGKYVELRCDPISGHTALYWYRQSLGQGPEFLIYFQGTGAADDSGLPNDRFFAVRPEGSVSTLKIQRTERGDSAVYLCASSRGPPNTEAFFGQGTRLTVV.

The chain has TRBV27 and TRBJ2-3; D is unresolved. Trimming shortened V by 7 bases and J by 0 bases, and 8 bases separated the two germline ends. Germline CDR1 reads MNHEY; CDR2 reads SMNVEV (reference sequence). The CDR3 runs to 13 residues. The CDR3 reads CASTPPSTDTQYF. DNA for the CDR3: TGTGCCAGCACCCCTCCTAGCACAGATACGCAGTATTTT.

This clonotype was counted between two and nine times. This chain links TRBV2 with TRBJ1-4; D is uncertain. The CDR3 is 17 amino acids. V lost 8 bases, J lost 0 bases, and 19 bases lay in between. CDR1 and CDR2 from the germline V gene are SNHLY and FYNNEI. CDR3 amino acids: CASGVREDVATNEKLFF. Written as DNA, the CDR3 is TGTGCCAGCGGTGTACGGGAGGATGTTGCAACTAATGAAAAACTGTTTTTT.

This chain uses TRBV4-3 with TRBJ2-3; maybe TRBD2 (7 bases). The CDR3 is 17 residues long. V was shortened by 0 bases and J by 5 bases, with 18 bases between the two germline ends. Germline values: CDR1 LGHNA, CDR2 YSLEER. CDR3 loop: CASSQDGRGGAGDTQYF. For the CDR3, the DNA is TGCGCCAGCAGCCAAGATGGTCGCGGGGGCGCGGGAGATACGCAGTATTTT.

This rearrangement joins TRBV4-1 to TRBJ2-1; D remains unclear. CDR3 size: 16 residues. Trimming stripped 2 bases from V and 0 bases from J, with 11 bases between. Per germline, CDR1 MGHRA and CDR2 YSYEKL. CDR3 bases: TGCGCCAGCAGCCAATCAGTACAGAGCTCCTACAATGAGCAGTTCTTC. It codes for CASSQSVQSSYNEQFF.

The chain has TRBV27 and TRBJ2-1; D remains unclear. Trimming removed 3 bases from V and 4 bases from J, with 10 bases in between. The CDR3 is made up of 14 amino acids. Per germline, CDR1 MNHEY and CDR2 SMNVEV (reference sequence). The CDR3 reads CASSFNDAYNEQFF. The CDR3 DNA follows: TGTGCCAGCAGTTTTAACGACGCTTACAATGAGCAGTTCTTC.

This clonotype was seen only once. The chain is built from TRBV15 and TRBJ2-4, with 7 bases fitting TRBD2. With 8 bases clipped from V and 4 bases from J, the junction kept 11 bases outside the gene matches. The CDR3 is made up of 15 amino acids. The germline gives CDR1 LNHNV, CDR2 YYDKDF (reference sequence). CDR3 sequence: CATGGGVRDKNIQYF. The CDR3, as DNA: TGTGCCACCGGGGGGGGGGTTCGGGATAAAAACATTCAGTACTTC. Based on the CDR3 plus reference TRBV15 and TRBJ2-4, the full variable domain is DAMVIQNPRYQVTQFGKPVTLSCSQTLNHNVMYWYQQKSSQAPKLLFHYYDKDFNNEADTPDNFQSRRPNTSFCFLDIRSPGLGDTAMYLCATGGGVRDKNIQYFGAGTRLSVL.

The chain carries TRBV6-6 and TRBJ1-3, with D unresolved. Germline V lookup: CDR1 MNHNY, CDR2 SVGAGI (reference sequence). V was trimmed by 7 bases and J by 2 bases, leaving 9 bases between them. This CDR3 is 13 amino acids long. The CDR3 is CASNPTPGNTIYF. The CDR3 DNA reads TGTGCCAGCAACCCAACCCCTGGAAACACCATATATTTT.

The chain recombines TRBV5-4 with TRBJ1-1, with a tentative D call TRBD1 (6 bases). The CDR3 totals 13 residues. Germline lookup yields CDR1 SGHNT and CDR2 YYREEE (reference sequence). V lost 4 bases, J lost 3 bases, and 10 bases lay in between. CDR3 residues: CASSAGQHTEAFF. The CDR3 region has the DNA TGTGCCAGCAGCGCCGGACAGCACACTGAAGCTTTCTTT.

On this clonotype: One end of the junction fails to match germline, which may point to a read error. The chain joins TRBV11-2 to TRBJ2-4, with TRBD1 identical over 9 bases. The germline CDR1 and CDR2 sequences are SGHAT and FQNNGV. This CDR3 comprises 14 residues. The CDR3 region has the DNA TGTGCCAGCAGCTTGGGGGGGACAGGGTTTGCTGTTGCCTTC. Translated: CASSLGGTGFAVAF.

V gene TRBV19 combines with J gene TRBJ2-7; D call uncertain. This CDR3 has 14 residues. V was trimmed by 4 bases and J by 2 bases, leaving 12 bases between them. The germline gives CDR1 LNHDA, CDR2 SQIVND (reference sequence). CDR3 amino acids: CASSNQGRTYEQYF. For the CDR3, the DNA is TGTGCCAGTAGTAATCAAGGACGAACCTACGAGCAGTACTTC. Supplemented by reference TRBV19 and TRBJ2-7, the full variable domain reads DGGITQSPKYLFRKEGQNVTLSCEQNLNHDAMYWYRQDPGQGLRLIYYSQIVNDFQKGDIAEGYSVSREKKESFPLTVTSAQKNPTAFYLCASSNQGRTYEQYFGPGTRLTVT.

The V gene is TRBV6-2 or TRBV6-3, the J gene TRBJ2-5, with D possibly being TRBD2 (7 bases). V was shortened by 4 bases and J by 5 bases, with 20 bases between the two germline ends. This CDR3 has 16 amino acids. Germline CDR1 is MNHEY and CDR2 is SVGEGT. The CDR3 region is CASSFDEAGALETQYF. CDR3 bases: TGTGCCAGCAGTTTTGATGAGGCGGGGGCCCTGGAGACCCAGTACTTC.

This clonotype was observed a few times. This chain connects TRBV7-9 to TRBJ1-6, with 12 bases lining up with TRBD1. V gave up 2 bases and J gave up 7 bases; unmatched junction bases: 6. CDR3 length: 17 amino acids. In germline, CDR1 is SEHNR, CDR2 FQNEAQ (reference sequence). DNA for the CDR3: TGTGCCAGCAGCTTATCGGGACAGGGGGCCTGGAATTCACCCCTCCACTTT. It is translated as CASSLSGQGAWNSPLHF.

The sample holds a few counts of this clonotype. This chain uses TRBV5-1 with TRBJ2-1; 7 bases fit TRBD1. Trimming cost V 2 bases and J 1 base; bases outside gene matches: 3. The CDR3 runs 15 residues. Looked up from germline, CDR1 is SGHRS and CDR2 is YFSETQ. CDR3 protein: CASSFGDSSYNEQFF. CDR3 bases: TGCGCCAGCAGCTTTGGGGACAGTTCCTACAATGAGCAGTTCTTC.